What follows are 17 T cell receptor beta chains derived from one specimen sequenced in a study of identical twins. TCRdb redid the calling of the 5' RACE reads with MiXCR, one entry per CDR3 protein. The table includes about 550,000 distinct CDR3 sequences, approximately 20% detected once. This sample also appeared in a second study, on yellow fever vaccine responses in identical twins.

The material sequenced was CD4+ T cells sorted from blood. The receptors originated from a woman under 30 in good health.

This chain uses TRBV11-3 with TRBJ2-2, with 8 bases that match TRBD2. The CDR3 has 13 residues. In germline, CDR1 is SGHNT, CDR2 YENEEA. Trimming took 5 bases from V and 5 from J; bases not matched to a gene: 1. DNA of the CDR3: TGTGCCAGCAGCCGACTAGCGACCGGGGAGCTGTTTTTT. Protein product: CASSRLATGELFF.

This clonotype was picked up a small number of times. V and J are TRBV24-1 and TRBJ2-3, with 11 positions matching TRBD2. The CDR3 runs to 17 residues. The germline V gene has CDR1 KGHDR and CDR2 SFDVKD. V shed 4 bases, J shed 4 bases, and the junction held 9 bases outside the gene matches. The CDR3 protein is CATSDRIAGGPSDTQYF. The DNA of the CDR3 is TGTGCCACCAGTGACCGAATAGCGGGAGGGCCATCAGATACGCAGTATTTT.

This clonotype has a handful of counts. V gene TRBV28 combines with J gene TRBJ2-7; TRBD1 is a possible D gene (6 bases). The germline gives CDR1 MDHEN, CDR2 SYDVKM. The CDR3 contains 14 residues. The germline V and J ends were trimmed by 9 bases and 0 bases, with 15 bases remaining between them. Written as DNA, the CDR3 is TGTGCCAGTACAACGACAGGAAGCTCCTACGAGCAGTACGTC. Its translation is CASTTTGSSYEQYV.

The chain has TRBV5-1 and TRBJ2-3; possibly TRBD2 for D (6 bases). Germline V CDR1 and CDR2: SGHRS, YFSETQ. The CDR3 has 17 residues. V shed 1 base and J shed 2 bases, with 17 bases lying between them. CDR3 DNA sequence: TGCGCCAGCAGCTTGAGAGGAACGGGGGATCCCACAGATACGCAGTATTTT. Its protein is CASSLRGTGDPTDTQYF.

This clonotype showed up just a few times. V gene TRBV12-3 or TRBV12-4 combines with J gene TRBJ1-6; tentative D call: TRBD1 (5 bases). Trimming took 5 bases from V and 10 from J, leaving 21 bases between them. The CDR3 has 16 residues. The CDR3 loop is CASSDRRGASNSPLHF. As DNA, the CDR3 is TGTGCCAGCAGTGATCGGAGGGGCGCGAGTAACTCACCCCTCCACTTT.

This clonotype has just a few counts. The chain couples TRBV20-1 to TRBJ2-2; 7 nucleotides line up with TRBD2. The V segment lost 1 base and the J segment 0 bases; nucleotides outside the gene matches: 8. In germline, CDR1 is DFQATT, CDR2 SNEGSKA (reference sequence). The CDR3 is 17 residues long. CDR3 sequence: CSARGAGATTNTGELFF. CDR3 DNA sequence: TGCAGTGCTAGAGGGGCGGGAGCGACAACGAACACCGGGGAGCTGTTTTTT.

This clonotype was seen a handful of times. J is TRBJ2-2 and V is TRBV14; TRBD1 agrees at 8 bases. J lost 5 bases, V lost 5 bases, and 7 bases had no gene match. Germline lookup yields CDR1 SGHDN and CDR2 FVKESK. CDR3 length: 15 residues. The CDR3 region is CASSVDRVRTGELFF. As DNA, the CDR3 is TGTGCCAGCAGCGTGGACAGGGTCCGTACCGGGGAGCTGTTTTTT. Full variable domain (remainder filled in from reference TRBV14 and TRBJ2-2): EAGVTQFPSHSVIEKGQTVTLRCDPISGHDNLYWYRRVMGKEIKFLLHFVKESKQDESGMPNNRFLAERTGGTYSTLKVQPAELEDSGVYFCASSVDRVRTGELFFGEGSRLTVL.

The chain couples TRBV5-8 to TRBJ1-4; 9 bases are shared with TRBD1. V lost 4 bases, J lost 8 bases, and 6 bases stayed unmatched. The CDR3 contains 14 residues. Germline CDR1 reads SGHTS; CDR2 reads YDEGEE. CDR3 protein: CASSDHRGREKLFF. The CDR3 nucleotides read TGTGCCAGCAGCGACCACAGGGGGCGGGAAAAACTGTTTTTT.

V and J are TRBV3-1 and TRBJ2-5, with D unresolved. The CDR3 is made up of 15 amino acids. V lost 5 bases to trimming and J lost 5 bases, with 18 bases between them. Germline V gene sequence: CDR1 LGHDT, CDR2 YNNKEL (reference sequence). CDR3 region: CASSTSVQPWETQYF. The CDR3 DNA reads as TGTGCCAGCAGCACGTCTGTGCAACCATGGGAGACCCAGTACTTC.

This chain links TRBV5-1 with TRBJ2-3; D gene uncertain. Trimming stripped 2 bases from V and 4 bases from J, with 11 bases between. The CDR3 spans 14 residues. Germline CDR1 is SGHRS and CDR2 is YFSETQ. This CDR3 is CASSFGPSPDTQYF. For the CDR3, the DNA is TGCGCCAGCAGCTTTGGGCCAAGCCCAGATACGCAGTATTTT.

This chain links TRBV29-1 with TRBJ2-5; possibly TRBD2 for D (5 bases). The CDR3 loop spans 12 amino acids. CDR1 SQVTM and CDR2 ANQGSEA come from the germline V gene. Trimming removed 5 bases at V and 5 bases at J, with 12 bases between. CDR3 loop: CSVTEGWETQYF. The DNA for the CDR3 is TGCAGCGTTACTGAGGGTTGGGAGACCCAGTACTTC.

This clonotype was detected a few times. CDR3 sequence reads: CASSQREGTGELFF. For the CDR3, the DNA is TGTGCCAGCAGCCAACGGGAGGGGACCGGGGAGCTGTTTTTT. V usage is TRBV3-1 and J usage is TRBJ2-2; the match to TRBD2 covers 8 bases. From germline, CDR1 is LGHDT and CDR2 YNNKEL (reference sequence). The CDR3 is made up of 14 amino acids. V was clipped by 2 bases and J by 5 bases; unmatched bases: 1.

V and J are TRBV5-1 and TRBJ2-2, with 7 bases fitting TRBD2. V lost 4 bases to trimming and J lost 4 bases; unmatched junction nucleotides: 10. This CDR3 has 16 amino acids. Looked up from germline, CDR1 is SGHRS and CDR2 is YFSETQ. The CDR3 DNA follows: TGCGCCAGCAGCCGCGGACTAGACCCGAGCACCGGGGAGCTGTTTTTT. Residues: CASSRGLDPSTGELFF.

This clonotype occurred a few times. The J gene is TRBJ2-3, the V gene TRBV11-2, with D maybe TRBD1 (5 bases). The CDR3 totals 15 residues. The germline V gene has CDR1 SGHAT and CDR2 FQNNGV. The V and J ends lost 4 bases and 4 bases respectively, with 15 bases between them. CDR3 nucleotide sequence: TGTGCCAGCAGCTCCCCCAGGGCCTTCTCAGATACGCAGTATTTT. The encoded protein is CASSSPRAFSDTQYF.

This clonotype was seen a handful of times. The gene calls are TRBV11-3 and TRBJ1-1; D unresolved. Trimming took 3 bases from V and 4 from J, leaving 15 bases between them. From germline, CDR1 is SGHNT and CDR2 YENEEA. CDR3 length: 15 residues. The CDR3 protein is CASSFRATAGTEAFF. Here the CDR3 DNA reads TGTGCCAGCAGCTTTAGGGCCACGGCGGGCACTGAAGCTTTCTTT.

This clonotype was counted a few times. V is TRBV7-9 and J is TRBJ2-1; 7 nucleotides match TRBD1. V lost 5 bases and J lost 6; bases outside the gene matches: 13. The length of the CDR3 is 16 residues. Germline loops: CDR1 SEHNR, CDR2 FQNEAQ (reference sequence). The CDR3 spells CASSPLKGPGGNEQFF. CDR3 bases: TGTGCCAGCAGCCCGCTGAAGGGACCAGGGGGCAATGAGCAGTTCTTC.

This sequence joins TRBV20-1 and TRBJ2-1; 8 nucleotides agree with TRBD2. There are 18 residues in the CDR3. Per the germline V gene, CDR1 is DFQATT and CDR2 is SNEGSKA (reference sequence). Trimming cost V 1 base and J 4 bases; bases outside gene matches: 15. Here the CDR3 DNA reads TGCAGTGCTAGAGGGATCGTTCGGGAGGGCCCTTTATACAATGAGCAGTTCTTC. Translated, it gives CSARGIVREGPLYNEQFF.